Detailed here is one T cell receptor beta chain. The sample comes from a study of PD-L1 blockade in urothelial cancer. Whole-study context: Starting around 2014, patients were given atezolizumab (1,200 mg intravenously every 3 weeks). As for prior chemotherapy regimens, patients had received 0 to 3. Blood analysis took place 3 weeks (second dose) and 6 weeks after treatment start.

The CDR3 length is 14 residues. Trimming removed 5 bases from V and 2 bases from J, with 11 bases in between. The germline CDR1 and CDR2 sequences are SGHRS and YFSETQ. Clones were sequenced by immunoSEQ multiplex PCR, and TCRdb holds only the in-frame ones, with some missing. Of around 57,000 clones listed, approximately 75% are singletons. The time point was: pretreatment peripheral blood. The V and J genes are TRBV5-1 and TRBJ2-1; TRBD2 might be the D (6 bases). The sequenced sample was PBMCs, obtained around atezolizumab (anti-PD-L1) treatment. This receptor was taken from a man in his 70s with urothelial cancer. CDR3 protein: CASRGLGAYNEQFF. DNA for the CDR3: TGCGCCAGCAGGGGACTGGGAGCCTACAATGAGCAGTTCTTC. Using reference TRBV5-1 and TRBJ2-1 for the parts outside the CDR3, the full variable domain is KAGVTQTPRYLIKTRGQQVTLSCSPISGHRSVSWYQQTPGQGLQFLFEYFSETQRNKGNFPGRFSGRQFSNSRSEMNVSTLELGDSALYLCASRGLGAYNEQFFGPGTRLTVL.